The 29 T cell receptor beta chains in this list originate from one sample, sequenced in a study of long-term antiretroviral therapy in people with HIV. The authors ran the immunoSEQ assay, v3.0, at survey level. Sequencing used immunoSEQ multiplex PCR; TCRdb keeps in-frame clones, though not all of them. The repertoire includes about 21,000 clones, approximately 81% of them detected once, and around 8.1% sits in the top ten. The source was unsorted PBMCs, collected at the start of antiretroviral therapy. All receptors come from a man aged 50-60 years with HIV.

This clone was picked up one time. The chain carries TRBV18 and TRBJ2-7; TRBD1 matches at 8 bases. This CDR3 contains 14 residues. Germline values: CDR1 KGHSH, CDR2 LQKENI. V was pared by 3 bases and J by 0 bases, with 1 base of the junction left unmatched. The DNA for the CDR3 is TGTGCCAGCTCACCCGGGACAGGCTCCTACGAGCAGTACTTC. It is translated as CASSPGTGSYEQYF.

This rearrangement joins TRBV9 to TRBJ2-7, with 8 bases fitting TRBD2. The junction had 7 bases not matched to a gene; V was cut back by 4 bases and J by 1 base. The germline V gene has CDR1 SGDLS and CDR2 YYNGEE. There are 15 residues in the CDR3. This CDR3 reads CASSPRRGGSYEQYF. CDR3 nucleotide sequence: TGTGCCAGCAGCCCCCGTCGGGGGGGTTCCTACGAGCAGTACTTC.

The chain uses TRBV28 and TRBJ1-5; D is ambiguous. V was clipped by 0 bases and J by 2 bases, with 5 bases between them. The CDR3 loop spans 14 amino acids. Germline assignment: CDR1 MDHEN and CDR2 SYDVKM. The CDR3 spells CASSLWERNQPQHF. The CDR3 DNA reads as TGTGCCAGCAGTTTATGGGAGCGCAATCAGCCCCAGCATTTT.

This chain uses TRBV9 with TRBJ1-1; TRBD1 aligns across 9 bases. The CDR3 has 14 amino acids. Trimming took 6 bases from V and 1 from J; bases not matched to a gene: 4. Germline V gives CDR1 SGDLS, CDR2 YYNGEE. The CDR3, as DNA: TGTGCCAGCAACCCGACAGGGGGGAACACTGAAGCTTTCTTT. Protein product: CASNPTGGNTEAFF.

The CDR3 DNA is TGTGCCAGCAGGGTAAACCGGGGCGGGGAGCTGTTTTTT. Residues: CASRVNRGGELFF. The chain has TRBV2 and TRBJ2-2, with D possibly TRBD2 on 5 matching bases. The CDR3 totals 13 residues. The germline gives CDR1 SNHLY, CDR2 FYNNEI. V lost 6 bases and J 7 bases, leaving 12 bases between the germline ends.

The chain recombines TRBV4-1 with TRBJ2-1, with 9 bases lining up with TRBD1. The trim removed 4 bases at V and 4 bases at J, leaving 5 bases unmatched. The length of the CDR3 is 15 residues. Germline lookup yields CDR1 MGHRA and CDR2 YSYEKL. CDR3 protein: CASSLTGGFYNEQFF. CDR3 in DNA: TGCGCCAGCAGCCTGACAGGGGGGTTTTACAATGAGCAGTTCTTC.

The chain couples TRBV27 to TRBJ1-4; D may be TRBD1 (5 bases). The CDR3 has 15 amino acids. The germline CDR1 and CDR2 sequences are MNHEY and SMNVEV (reference sequence). With 2 bases removed from V and 2 bases from J, the gap between germline ends came to 9 bases. CDR3 sequence (DNA): TGTGCCAGCAGTTTACGGGGGACTACTAATGAAAAACTGTTTTTT. Encoded protein: CASSLRGTTNEKLFF.

The chain carries TRBV9 and TRBJ2-2; D is unresolved. Germline loops: CDR1 SGDLS, CDR2 YYNGEE. V was pared by 4 bases and J by 3 bases, with 16 bases between. This CDR3 has 16 amino acids. The CDR3 DNA sequence: TGTGCCAGCAGCCCCCAAATTGATGGGGACACCGGGGAGCTGTTTTTT. Protein sequence: CASSPQIDGDTGELFF. Drawing the rest from reference TRBV9 and TRBJ2-2, the complete variable domain is DSGVTQTPKHLITATGQRVTLRCSPRSGDLSVYWYQQSLDQGLQFLIQYYNGEERAKGNILERFSAQQFPDLHSELNLSSLELGDSALYFCASSPQIDGDTGELFFGEGSRLTVL.

V usage is TRBV28 and J usage is TRBJ2-5, with 8 bases identical to TRBD2. The V gene end was trimmed by 2 bases and the J gene end by 2 bases; junction bases not matched to a gene: 16. CDR1 is MDHEN and CDR2 is SYDVKM in the germline V gene. The CDR3 loop spans 19 amino acids. CDR3 nucleotides: TGTGCCAGCAGTTTAATCGGCGTCTCTACTAGCGGTTCTCAAGAGACCCAGTACTTC. It encodes CASSLIGVSTSGSQETQYF.

This clone was detected a few times. The chain is built from TRBV6-1 and TRBJ1-2, with 7 bases matching TRBD1. The CDR3 loop spans 16 amino acids. Trimming at V came to 3 bases and at J to 3 bases, leaving 10 bases not matched to a gene. Germline CDR1 reads MNHNS; CDR2 reads SASEGT. This CDR3 reads CASSEDWEGAYYGYTF. The CDR3, as DNA: TGTGCCAGCAGTGAGGATTGGGAGGGGGCCTACTATGGCTACACCTTC.

The genes are TRBV5-5 and TRBJ2-1; D is possibly TRBD1 (6 bases). The CDR3 sequence is 13 residues long. V gave up 4 bases and J gave up 4 bases, with 9 bases separating them. Germline CDR1 and CDR2: SGHKS and YYEKEE (reference sequence). The CDR3 here is CASSQDSYNEQFF. The DNA for the CDR3 is TGTGCCAGCAGCCAGGACAGTTACAATGAGCAGTTCTTC.

The CDR3 here is CASSARWDRVSGNTIYF. Written as DNA, the CDR3 is TGTGCCAGCAGTGCAAGATGGGACAGGGTCTCTGGAAACACCATATATTTT. The chain employs TRBV28 and TRBJ1-3; 9 nucleotides match TRBD1. Germline CDR1 reads MDHEN; CDR2 reads SYDVKM. There are 17 residues in the CDR3. Trimming took 5 bases from V and 0 from J; bases not matched to a gene: 8. Supplemented by reference TRBV28 and TRBJ1-3, the full variable domain reads DVKVTQSSRYLVKRTGEKVFLECVQDMDHENMFWYRQDPGLGLRLIYFSYDVKMKEKGDIPEGYSVSREKKERFSLILESASTNQTSMYLCASSARWDRVSGNTIYFGEGSWLTVV.

By frequency in the sample, this clone is medium-sized. The gene calls are TRBV30 and TRBJ1-3; D remains unclear. This CDR3 has 12 amino acids. CDR1 is GTSNPN and CDR2 is SVGIG in the germline V gene (reference sequence). Trimming cost V 4 bases and J 1 base, with 5 bases left between them. In DNA, the CDR3 is TGTGCCTGGAAGAAATCTGGAAACACCATATATTTT. Translation gives CAWKKSGNTIYF.

The chain employs TRBV9 and TRBJ1-5; D not resolved. The CDR3 consists of 13 residues. Germline CDR1 and CDR2: SGDLS and YYNGEE. Trimming took off 1 base at V and 5 bases at J, with 7 bases between the two ends. Written as DNA, the CDR3 is TGTGCCAGCAGCGTAAACCCAGATCAGCCCCAGCATTTT. The encoded protein is CASSVNPDQPQHF.

The chain combines TRBV30 with TRBJ2-3, with D possibly matching TRBD1 (5 bases). Germline lookup yields CDR1 GTSNPN and CDR2 SVGIG (reference sequence). The CDR3 has 11 residues. The CDR3 sequence: CASPGSGTQYF. CDR3 bases: TGTGCTTCTCCAGGGTCTGGTACGCAGTATTTT.

V is TRBV19 and J is TRBJ2-3; TRBD1 is a possible D gene (6 bases). The CDR3 has 15 residues. Per germline, CDR1 LNHDA and CDR2 SQIVND (reference sequence). The V end was cut by 2 bases, the J end by 0 bases, with 9 bases between. DNA for the CDR3: TGTGCCAGTAGTATAAACAGGGAAAGCACAGATACGCAGTATTTT. This sequence encodes CASSINRESTDTQYF.

This chain connects TRBV7-2 to TRBJ2-3; no clear D gene. The CDR3 runs to 11 residues. The V and J ends lost 5 bases and 4 bases respectively, with 4 bases between them. CDR1 and CDR2 (germline): SGHTA, FQGNSA. CDR3 sequence: CASSAADTQYF. CDR3 in DNA: TGTGCCAGCAGCGCGGCAGATACGCAGTATTTT.

This rearrangement joins TRBV6-1 to TRBJ1-5; tentatively, D is TRBD1 (5 bases). The length of the CDR3 is 13 residues. The germline gives CDR1 MNHNS, CDR2 SASEGT. V dropped 6 bases and J dropped 7 bases, with 13 bases sitting between them. In DNA, the CDR3 is TGTGCCAGCAGCCCCAGGGCCGGCCAGCCCCAGCATTTT. Translated: CASSPRAGQPQHF.

The chain links TRBV19 to TRBJ2-7; the D call may be TRBD1 or TRBD2 (5 bases each). Germline assignment: CDR1 LNHDA and CDR2 SQIVND (reference sequence). The CDR3 runs to 14 residues. V lost 6 bases to trimming and J lost 2 bases, with 14 bases between them. The DNA for the CDR3 is TGTGCCAGTAGCTCCGGGACCGCTACCTACGAGCAGTACTTC. Its protein product is CASSSGTATYEQYF.

The chain is built from TRBV4-3 and TRBJ1-6, with D perhaps matching TRBD1 (5 bases). The CDR3 length is 21 residues. CDR1 is LGHNA, CDR2 YSLEER, per germline. Trimming removed 2 bases from V and 10 bases from J, with 33 bases in between. CDR3 nucleotide sequence: TGCGCCAGCAGCCAACTACTCGGTAGGGCCGGGACCCTCCCCTTTGGGTCACCCCTCCACTTT. It yields the protein CASSQLLGRAGTLPFGSPLHF.

The rearrangement joins TRBV23-1 to TRBJ2-5, with D perhaps given as TRBD1 or TRBD2 (5 bases each). TRBV23-1 is labeled an ORF, and its function is uncertain. Trimming pared 3 bases from V and 9 bases from J, leaving 17 bases between. The CDR3 covers 14 residues. The CDR3, as DNA: TGCGCCAGCAGTCATCCGCGGGTCGTAGGGGCCCAGTACTTC. Amino acids: CASSHPRVVGAQYF.

This chain connects TRBV18 to TRBJ1-5; the match to TRBD1 covers 7 bases. The CDR3 has 14 amino acids. CDR1 is KGHSH, CDR2 LQKENI, per germline. The ends lost 4 bases at V and 6 bases at J; junction bases unmatched: 6. CDR3 in amino acids: CASSQQGMSQPQHF. The CDR3 nucleotides read TGTGCCAGCTCACAACAGGGGATGAGTCAGCCCCAGCATTTT.

The chain has TRBV11-2 and TRBJ2-7, with 12 bases that match TRBD1. CDR1 and CDR2 from the germline V gene are SGHAT and FQNNGV. The CDR3 covers 15 residues. The V gene end was trimmed by 5 bases and the J gene end by 6 bases; junction bases not matched to a gene: 8. CDR3 loop: CASSLQGQGAGEQYF. As DNA, the CDR3 is TGTGCCAGCAGCCTTCAGGGACAGGGGGCAGGCGAGCAGTACTTC. Combining the CDR3 with reference TRBV11-2 and TRBJ2-7 gives the whole variable domain EAGVAQSPRYKIIEKRQSVAFWCNPISGHATLYWYQQILGQGPKLLIQFQNNGVVDDSQLPKDRFSAERLKGVDSTLKIQPAKLEDSAVYLCASSLQGQGAGEQYFGPGTRLTVT.

This chain connects TRBV9 to TRBJ2-7; 7 nucleotides agree with TRBD1. Germline V gene sequence: CDR1 SGDLS, CDR2 YYNGEE. V lost 0 bases to trimming and J lost 8 bases; unmatched junction nucleotides: 11. This CDR3 is 15 amino acids long. CDR3 region: CASSVEGDRALKQYF. CDR3 DNA sequence: TGTGCCAGCAGCGTAGAGGGGGACAGAGCCTTGAAGCAGTACTTC.

This clone has a handful of counts. The rearrangement joins TRBV7-2 to TRBJ1-2; no firm D call. The CDR3 is made up of 13 amino acids. Looked up from germline, CDR1 is SGHTA and CDR2 is FQGNSA. Trimming shortened V by 0 bases and J by 5 bases, and 7 bases separated the two germline ends. The CDR3 bases are TGTGCCAGCAGCTTAGCAGGATATTATGGCTACACCTTC. It encodes CASSLAGYYGYTF.

The CDR3: CASSSFREQGNEQFF. DNA of the CDR3: TGTGCCAGCAGTTCCTTCCGGGAACAGGGAAATGAGCAGTTCTTC. The chain is built from TRBV6-5 and TRBJ2-1; a weak D match, TRBD1 (6 bases). Per germline, CDR1 MNHEY and CDR2 SVGAGI. The CDR3 has 15 residues. V was cut by 4 bases and J by 7 bases, with 17 bases left in between.

This rearrangement joins TRBV2 to TRBJ2-3; 7 bases map to TRBD1. The CDR3 contains 13 residues. Germline V CDR1 and CDR2: SNHLY, FYNNEI. The V segment lost 10 bases and the J segment 3 bases; nucleotides outside the gene matches: 7. The CDR3 loop reads CATLYRGTDTQYF. DNA of the CDR3: TGTGCCACCCTCTACAGGGGTACAGATACGCAGTATTTT.

The CDR3 DNA reads TGTGCCAGCAGCCAAGGACAGCAAGAGACCCAGTACTTC. Amino acid sequence: CASSQGQQETQYF. The rearrangement joins TRBV14 to TRBJ2-5; weak D call: TRBD1 (5 bases). This CDR3 has 13 residues. V was clipped by 1 base and J by 2 bases, with 5 bases between them. The germline V gene has CDR1 SGHDN and CDR2 FVKESK.

The chain employs TRBV5-6 and TRBJ2-5, with D possibly being TRBD2 (5 bases). V was clipped by 2 bases and J by 5 bases, with 16 bases between them. The CDR3 extends over 15 amino acids. From germline, CDR1 is SGHDT and CDR2 YYEEEE. The chain's CDR3 is CASSLPASGGETQYF. CDR3 nucleotides: TGTGCCAGCAGCTTACCGGCCAGCGGCGGGGAGACCCAGTACTTC.